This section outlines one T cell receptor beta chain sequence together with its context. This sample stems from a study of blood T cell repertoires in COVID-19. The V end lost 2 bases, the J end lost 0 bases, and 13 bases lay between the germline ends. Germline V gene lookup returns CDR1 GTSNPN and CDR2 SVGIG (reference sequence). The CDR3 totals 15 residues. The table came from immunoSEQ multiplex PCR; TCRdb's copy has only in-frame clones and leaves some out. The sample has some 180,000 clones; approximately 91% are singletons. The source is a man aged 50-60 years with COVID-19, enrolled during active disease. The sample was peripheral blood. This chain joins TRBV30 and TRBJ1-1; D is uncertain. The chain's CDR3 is CAWSIFGGVNTEAFF. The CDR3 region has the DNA TGTGCCTGGAGTATCTTTGGAGGAGTGAACACTGAAGCTTTCTTT.